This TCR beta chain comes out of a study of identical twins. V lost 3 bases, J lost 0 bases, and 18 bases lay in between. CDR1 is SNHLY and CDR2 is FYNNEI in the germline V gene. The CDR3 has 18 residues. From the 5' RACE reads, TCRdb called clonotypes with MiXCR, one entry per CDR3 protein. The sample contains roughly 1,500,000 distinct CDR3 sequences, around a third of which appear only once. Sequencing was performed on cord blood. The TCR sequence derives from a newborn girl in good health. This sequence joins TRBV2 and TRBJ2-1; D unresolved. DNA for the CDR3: TGTGCCAGCAGTGAGCGCGGCGTGAACTACCACTCCTACAATGAGCAGTTCTTC. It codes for CASSERGVNYHSYNEQFF.